This paragraph reports one TCR beta chain. Its antigen is unknown. One end of the junction does not line up with germline, which may come from a read error. These data belong to a study of T-cell reconstitution after alpha-beta-depleted transplantation in children. The library targeted TCRbeta and was prepared with unique molecular identifiers. TCRdb used MiXCR to reprocess the PCR reads, holding one entry per CDR3 protein. The table shows some 840,000 distinct CDR3 sequences, with 15% to 20% occurring only once. The CDR3 is 18 amino acids. Germline V gives CDR1 DFQATT, CDR2 SNEGSKA (reference sequence). Study findings and constraints: Several hundred graft clones that had expanded were reportedly the source of alpha-beta T cells about two months after transplant. It was surviving recipient T cells and thymic progenitors that gave some patients high TCRbeta diversity at day 60.

Sequenced material: PBMCs, mostly from graft donor cells, taken 360 days after TCRalphabeta/CD19-depleted stem cell transplant. This clonotype was obtained from a male patient younger than 18 who had a stem cell transplant for acute lymphoblastic leukemia, so the T cells may come from the graft donor. The chain joins TRBV20-1 to TRBJ2-3; tentatively, D is TRBD2 (5 bases). The CDR3 sequence is CCASRFEWRALPTDTQYF. Here the CDR3 DNA reads TGCTGTGCTTCCCGGTTCGAATGGCGGGCCCTACCCACAGATACGCAGTATTTT.